One and the same sample provided the 17 T cell receptor beta chains below, sequenced in a study of T cell repertoires in cytomegalovirus infection. A single record per CDR3 protein comes from TCRdb applying MiXCR to the reads. The sample lists 130,000 or so distinct CDR3 sequences; approximately 5.9% were seen once. Sequencing used PBMCs. These receptors were taken from a human donor in good health (CMV status not recorded). Some clones in this sample may be carry-over from other donors' samples.

This clonotype has ten or more counts. The genes are TRBV20-1 and TRBJ2-5, with D maybe TRBD1 (7 bases). The CDR3 loop spans 19 amino acids. CDR1 is DFQATT and CDR2 is SNEGSKA in the germline V gene (reference sequence). V lost 2 bases and J 4 bases, leaving 29 bases between the germline ends. The CDR3 DNA reads TGCAGTGCTAGAACTAGCCAGGGGGAGTTTTTTAGTTTTCGAGAGACCCAGTACTTC. Encoded protein: CSARTSQGEFFSFRETQYF.

This clonotype occurred many times. The rearrangement links TRBV12-3 or TRBV12-4 to TRBJ1-5, with D tentatively TRBD1 (5 bases). The V gene lost 5 bases and the J gene lost 4 bases, with 15 bases spanning the gap. The CDR3 consists of 15 residues. This CDR3 reads CASSPAGTENQPQHF. The DNA of the CDR3 is TGTGCCAGCAGTCCAGCCGGGACGGAGAATCAGCCCCAGCATTTT.

V and J are TRBV6-5 and TRBJ2-5; TRBD2 might be the D (5 bases). Looked up from germline, CDR1 is MNHEY and CDR2 is SVGAGI. The length of the CDR3 is 14 residues. V lost 2 bases, J lost 2 bases, and 9 bases lay in between. The CDR3 protein is CASSYQGLQETQYF. CDR3 DNA: TGTGCCAGCAGTTACCAAGGACTGCAAGAGACCCAGTACTTC.

This clonotype appeared many times. V is TRBV20-1 and J is TRBJ2-1; 7 positions agree with TRBD1. CDR1 and CDR2 (germline): DFQATT, SNEGSKA (reference sequence). This CDR3 is 15 amino acids long. V shed 8 bases, J shed 5 bases, and the junction held 15 bases outside the gene matches. DNA for the CDR3: TGCAGTACAACGATGTCGACAGGGTTTCACAATGAGCAGTTCTTC. This gives the protein CSTTMSTGFHNEQFF.

This clonotype occurred many times. The J gene is TRBJ2-5, the V gene TRBV5-1; D not resolved. Deletions cut 4 bases from V and 0 bases from J, with 13 bases between. CDR3 length: 15 residues. Germline CDR1 SGHRS, CDR2 YFSETQ. In DNA form, the CDR3 reads TGCGCCAGCAGCCCCCCTGACGGGTACCAAGAGACCCAGTACTTC. This codes for CASSPPDGYQETQYF.

In its sample, this clonotype was seen many times. The chain is built from TRBV6-2 or TRBV6-3 and TRBJ1-1, with D possibly TRBD1 on 5 matching bases. CDR1 is MNHEY and CDR2 is SVGEGT in the germline V gene. The CDR3 totals 15 residues. V was trimmed by 2 bases and J by 3 bases, leaving 13 bases between them. This chain's CDR3 is CASSYRKVRDTEAFF. CDR3 bases: TGTGCCAGCAGTTACAGAAAAGTCAGGGACACTGAAGCTTTCTTT.

This clonotype was seen at least ten times. This chain uses TRBV7-2 with TRBJ2-7; a possible D gene is TRBD2 (6 bases). This CDR3 contains 12 residues. Between the trimmed V and J ends, which lost 8 bases and 4 bases, there was a span of 12 bases. Germline CDR1 reads SGHTA; CDR2 reads FQGNSA. CDR3 DNA sequence: TGTGCCAGCGGAATGGGACTTTACGAGCAGTACTTC. Translated: CASGMGLYEQYF.

V usage is TRBV29-1 and J usage is TRBJ1-1; D is ambiguous. Trimming pared 3 bases from V and 0 bases from J, leaving 8 bases between. The germline V gene encodes CDR1 SQVTM and CDR2 ANQGSEA. The CDR3 is 13 amino acids. The CDR3 loop is CSVDRVLNTEAFF. CDR3 nucleotides: TGCAGCGTTGACCGGGTCCTGAACACTGAAGCTTTCTTT. Full variable domain (outside the CDR3, taken from reference TRBV29-1 and TRBJ1-1): SAVISQKPSRDICQRGTSLTIQCQVDSQVTMMFWYRQQPGQSLTLIATANQGSEATYESGFVIDKFPISRPNLTFSTLTVSNMSPEDSSIYLCSVDRVLNTEAFFGQGTRLTVV.

This clonotype has more than one count but fewer than ten. The chain combines TRBV5-4 with TRBJ1-2; TRBD1 matches at 11 bases. This CDR3 region has 14 residues. Per germline, CDR1 SGHNT and CDR2 YYREEE (reference sequence). V lost 5 bases and J lost 6; bases outside the gene matches: 6. The CDR3 spells CASSRTGGIHGYTF. DNA of the CDR3: TGTGCCAGCAGTAGGACAGGGGGCATCCATGGCTACACCTTC.

DNA for the CDR3: TGTGCCAGCAGCTTTTTCCCCCCAAGCGGGGGGCTAAAAGAGACCCAGTACTTC. This codes for CASSFFPPSGGLKETQYF. The chain recombines TRBV7-2 with TRBJ2-5; 9 bases align to TRBD2. The V segment lost 3 bases and the J segment 3 bases; nucleotides outside the gene matches: 14. The CDR3 runs 18 residues. Germline V CDR1 and CDR2: SGHTA, FQGNSA. The full variable domain, in which reference TRBV7-2 and TRBJ2-5 provide the parts outside the CDR3, is GAGVSQSPSNKVTEKGKDVELRCDPISGHTALYWYRQSLGQGLEFLIYFQGNSAPDKSGLPSDRFSAERTGGSVSTLTIQRTQQEDSAVYLCASSFFPPSGGLKETQYFGPGTRLLVL.

This clonotype was counted a few times. The chain is built from TRBV20-1 and TRBJ2-3; TRBD1 agrees at 10 bases. V was pared by 4 bases and J by 4 bases, with 5 bases of the junction left unmatched. The germline V gene has CDR1 DFQATT and CDR2 SNEGSKA (reference sequence). There are 14 residues in the CDR3. CDR3 protein: CSANRQGASDTQYF. The CDR3 DNA is TGCAGTGCTAACCGACAGGGGGCTTCAGATACGCAGTATTTT.

This clonotype has at least ten counts. The chain recombines TRBV7-9 with TRBJ1-2; D gene uncertain. The CDR3 contains 13 residues. The V gene's germline CDR1 is SEHNR and CDR2 FQNEAQ (reference sequence). Trimming removed 1 base at V and 1 base at J, with 4 bases between. The CDR3 nucleotides read TGTGCCAGCAGCTTAGGAGTTAACTATGGCTACACCTTC. Protein: CASSLGVNYGYTF.

The CDR3 region has the DNA TGTGCCAGCAGCGAGGGGGGCCGCTCTGGAAACACCATATATTTT. Residues: CASSEGGRSGNTIYF. The gene calls are TRBV28 and TRBJ1-3; tentatively, D is TRBD1 (6 bases). Germline values: CDR1 MDHEN, CDR2 SYDVKM. V was pared by 6 bases and J by 0 bases, with 12 bases between. CDR3 length equals 15 residues.

This clonotype was detected many times. In DNA form, the CDR3 reads TGTGCCAGCAGCTTAGGGACAGGGATGGAGCTATACGAGCAGTACTTC. It specifies CASSLGTGMELYEQYF. V gene TRBV7-6 combines with J gene TRBJ2-7, with 8 nucleotides matching TRBD1. Germline lookup yields CDR1 SGHVS and CDR2 FNYEAQ. This CDR3 spans 16 amino acids. V lost 1 base to trimming and J lost 4 bases; unmatched junction nucleotides: 9.

There are many counts of this clonotype. The J gene is TRBJ2-5, the V gene TRBV2; D perhaps matches TRBD1 (5 bases). V shed 6 bases and J shed 2 bases, with 13 bases lying between them. CDR1 is SNHLY and CDR2 is FYNNEI in the germline V gene. CDR3 size: 14 residues. For the CDR3, the DNA is TGTGCCAGCAGGTACACAGGAGTGCAAGAGACCCAGTACTTC. Protein sequence: CASRYTGVQETQYF.

This clonotype has ten or more counts. The V and J genes are TRBV2 and TRBJ2-7; D is ambiguous. The CDR3 runs to 12 residues. The germline CDR1 and CDR2 sequences are SNHLY and FYNNEI. Trimming took 6 bases from V and 3 from J, leaving 9 bases between them. The CDR3 region has the DNA TGTGCCAGCAGGTCGGATCTCTACGAGCAGTACTTC. Translation: CASRSDLYEQYF.

Ten or more counts support this clonotype. The gene calls are TRBV6-1 and TRBJ1-2; 8 positions match TRBD1. The trim removed 7 bases at V and 8 bases at J, leaving 9 bases unmatched. Germline V gives CDR1 MNHNS, CDR2 SASEGT. This CDR3 region has 13 residues. CDR3 loop: CASTASGGHGYTF. CDR3 bases: TGTGCCAGCACGGCATCAGGGGGCCACGGCTACACCTTC.